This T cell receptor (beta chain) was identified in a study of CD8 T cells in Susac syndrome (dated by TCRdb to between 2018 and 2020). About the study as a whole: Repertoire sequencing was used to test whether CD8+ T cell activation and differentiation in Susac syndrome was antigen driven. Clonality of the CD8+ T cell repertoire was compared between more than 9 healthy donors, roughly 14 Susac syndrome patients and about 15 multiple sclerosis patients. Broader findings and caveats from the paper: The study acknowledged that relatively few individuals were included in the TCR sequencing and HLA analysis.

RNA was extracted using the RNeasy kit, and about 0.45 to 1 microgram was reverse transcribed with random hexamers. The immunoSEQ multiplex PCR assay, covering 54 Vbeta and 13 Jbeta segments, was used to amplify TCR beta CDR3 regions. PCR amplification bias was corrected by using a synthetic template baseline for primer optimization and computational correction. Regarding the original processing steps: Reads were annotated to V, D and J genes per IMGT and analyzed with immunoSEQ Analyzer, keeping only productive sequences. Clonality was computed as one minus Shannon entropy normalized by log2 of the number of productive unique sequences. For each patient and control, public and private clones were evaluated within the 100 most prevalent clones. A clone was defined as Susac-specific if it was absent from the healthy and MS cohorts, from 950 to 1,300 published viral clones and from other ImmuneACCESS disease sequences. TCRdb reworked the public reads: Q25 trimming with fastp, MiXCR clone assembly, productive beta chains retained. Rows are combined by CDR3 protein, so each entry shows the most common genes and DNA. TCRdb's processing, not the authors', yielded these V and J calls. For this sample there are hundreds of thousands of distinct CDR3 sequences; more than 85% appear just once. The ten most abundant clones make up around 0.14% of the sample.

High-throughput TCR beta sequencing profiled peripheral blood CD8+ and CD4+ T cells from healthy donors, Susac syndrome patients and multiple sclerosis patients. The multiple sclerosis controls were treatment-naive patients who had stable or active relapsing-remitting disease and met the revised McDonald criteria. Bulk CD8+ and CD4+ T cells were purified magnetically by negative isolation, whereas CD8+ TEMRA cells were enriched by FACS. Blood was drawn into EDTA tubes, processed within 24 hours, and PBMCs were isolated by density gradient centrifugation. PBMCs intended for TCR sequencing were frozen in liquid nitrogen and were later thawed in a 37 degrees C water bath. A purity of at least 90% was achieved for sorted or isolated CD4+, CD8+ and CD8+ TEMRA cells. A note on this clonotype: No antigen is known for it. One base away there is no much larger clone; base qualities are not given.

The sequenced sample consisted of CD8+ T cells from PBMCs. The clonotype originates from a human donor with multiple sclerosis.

In nucleotides, the sequence is TGTGCCAGCAGTGAGGGGATAAACTATGGCTACACCTTC. Its translation reads: CASSEGINYGYTF. The rearranged chain carries TRBV6-4 and TRBJ1-2; a confident D gene designation cannot be given. Trimming takes 3 bases from V and 2 bases from J, and the germline ends sit 7 bases apart. CDR1 and CDR2 are read off the germline V gene as MRHNA and SNTAGT. There are 13 amino acids in the CDR3, from cysteine to phenylalanine inclusive. Of all the DNA, just the CDR3 is kept, 39 bases in frame from base 1.